This T cell receptor beta chain was sequenced in a study of OX40 agonist ivuxolimab in advanced cancers. Libraries were prepared by immunoSEQ multiplex PCR; TCRdb keeps only in-frame clonotypes and omits some of them. The sample consists of about 14,000 clones, 82% of them appearing once. The CDR3 has 12 amino acids. CDR1 is SGHRS, CDR2 YFSETQ, per germline. Trimming stripped 4 bases from V and 4 bases from J, with 9 bases between. The rearrangement links TRBV5-1 to TRBJ2-7; D is unresolved. The TCR originated in an adult with an advanced solid tumor such as melanoma, head and neck, liver or kidney cancer. Sequencing used CD4+ or CD8+ T cells sorted from blood, obtained in a trial of the OX40 agonist ivuxolimab. CDR3 protein: CASSVGNYEQYF. The DNA of the CDR3 is TGCGCCAGCAGCGTAGGTAATTACGAGCAGTACTTC.